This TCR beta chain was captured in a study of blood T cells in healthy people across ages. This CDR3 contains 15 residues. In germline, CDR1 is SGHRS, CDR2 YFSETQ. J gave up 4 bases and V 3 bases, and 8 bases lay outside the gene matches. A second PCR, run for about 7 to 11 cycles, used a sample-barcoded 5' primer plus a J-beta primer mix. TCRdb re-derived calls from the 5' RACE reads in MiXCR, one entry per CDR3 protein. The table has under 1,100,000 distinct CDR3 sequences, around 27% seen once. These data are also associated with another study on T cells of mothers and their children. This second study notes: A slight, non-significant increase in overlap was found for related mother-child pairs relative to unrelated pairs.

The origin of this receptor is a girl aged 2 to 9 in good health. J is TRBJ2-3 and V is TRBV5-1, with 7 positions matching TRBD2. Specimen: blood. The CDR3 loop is CASSYRLAVPDTQYF. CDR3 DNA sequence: TGCGCCAGCAGCTATCGGCTAGCGGTACCAGATACGCAGTATTTT. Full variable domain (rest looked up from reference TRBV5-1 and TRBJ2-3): KAGVTQTPRYLIKTRGQQVTLSCSPISGHRSVSWYQQTPGQGLQFLFEYFSETQRNKGNFPGRFSGRQFSNSRSEMNVSTLELGDSALYLCASSYRLAVPDTQYFGPGTRLTVL.